This T cell receptor beta chain was profiled in a study of monozygotic twins with inflammatory bowel disease. Study findings and constraints: Results did not support any single strong IBD-associated signal or clonotype.

TCRdb reprocessed the 5' RACE reads; each CDR3 protein has one entry and no DNA is given. This table holds about 440,000 distinct CDR3 sequences. In the case of this clonotype: Its antigen is unknown.

Germline values: CDR1 DFQATT, CDR2 SNEGSKA (reference sequence). The CDR3 covers 13 residues. This sequence was found in a human donor with ulcerative colitis or Crohn's disease, or a healthy co-twin of an affected twin (not recorded which). The sequencing sample was made of blood. The V gene is TRBV20-1, the J gene TRBJ1-1; lacking DNA, the TRBD1 call made by TCRdb goes unchecked. CDR3 loop: CSARWGGITEAFF.